Below are 30 T cell receptor beta chains sequenced from a single sample in a study of patients and donors after allogeneic stem cell transplantation (dated by TCRdb to 2020 to 2022). Receptors were amplified or captured by RT-PCR. Data came from a NextSeq 550. The raw public data were reprocessed by TCRdb itself: fastp quality trimming at Q25, MiXCR clonotype calling, in-frame beta chains only. Merged by CDR3 protein, the rows form single entries marked with the most common genes and DNA. Across this sample there are hundreds of thousands of distinct CDR3 sequences, with roughly 16% seen only once. The ten largest account for around 6.8% of the sample. Sequences were obtained from blood, either unsorted or a sorted T cell fraction (not recorded which). These receptors all stem from a human donor who was either an allogeneic HSCT recipient or a stem cell or donor lymphocyte infusion donor (not recorded which). It is not recorded whose cells these are; they may come from a transplant donor.

This clonotype was seen only a few times. V and J are TRBV11-2 and TRBJ2-1; tentative D call: TRBD2 (6 bases). Germline lookup yields CDR1 SGHAT and CDR2 FQNNGV. V dropped 4 bases and J dropped 4 bases, with 14 bases sitting between them. The CDR3 is 15 amino acids. The DNA for the CDR3 is TGTGCCAGCAGCTCCTTCCGCGGGATATACAATGAGCAGTTCTTC. Amino acids: CASSSFRGIYNEQFF. The full variable domain, its missing parts supplied by reference TRBV11-2 and TRBJ2-1, is EAGVAQSPRYKIIEKRQSVAFWCNPISGHATLYWYQQILGQGPKLLIQFQNNGVVDDSQLPKDRFSAERLKGVDSTLKIQPAKLEDSAVYLCASSSFRGIYNEQFFGPGTRLTVL.

The V and J genes are TRBV10-3 and TRBJ1-4; 10 bases agree with TRBD1. The CDR3 sequence is 15 residues long. V shed 0 bases, J shed 8 bases, and the junction held 3 bases outside the gene matches. Per the germline V gene, CDR1 is ENHRY and CDR2 is SYGVKD. The CDR3 here is CAISESKGQGEKLFF. In DNA form, the CDR3 reads TGTGCCATCAGTGAGTCGAAGGGACAGGGGGAAAAACTGTTTTTT.

This clonotype appeared many times. The gene calls are TRBV12-3 or TRBV12-4 and TRBJ2-3, with D perhaps TRBD1 or TRBD2 (6 bases each). V dropped 3 bases and J dropped 4 bases, with 11 bases sitting between them. The CDR3 is 14 residues long. The chain's CDR3 is CASSFVEGADTQYF. In DNA form, the CDR3 reads TGTGCCAGCAGTTTTGTGGAGGGGGCAGATACGCAGTATTTT.

This clonotype was seen only a few times. The chain has TRBV18 and TRBJ1-1, with 11 bases aligning to TRBD1. The CDR3 is 13 residues long. Germline CDR1 reads KGHSH; CDR2 reads LQKENI. V was clipped by 2 bases and J by 10 bases; unmatched bases: 3. The CDR3 protein is CASSPLGQGGAFF. CDR3 sequence (DNA): TGTGCCAGCTCACCATTGGGACAGGGGGGAGCTTTCTTT.

This clonotype showed up just a few times. V gene TRBV6-1 combines with J gene TRBJ2-5; tentatively, D is TRBD1 (7 bases). Trimming cost V 4 bases and J 2 bases, with 11 bases left between them. This CDR3 is 14 amino acids long. Germline V gene sequence: CDR1 MNHNS, CDR2 SASEGT. This CDR3 reads CASSGGTVQETQYF. CDR3 sequence (DNA): TGTGCCAGCAGTGGCGGGACAGTTCAAGAGACCCAGTACTTC.

V is TRBV19 and J is TRBJ2-3; 7 positions agree with TRBD2. CDR1 is LNHDA and CDR2 is SQIVND in the germline V gene (reference sequence). Trimming took 7 bases from V and 0 from J; bases not matched to a gene: 16. The CDR3 runs 18 residues. The CDR3 here is CASKPYFSGATSTDTQYF. As DNA, the CDR3 is TGTGCCAGTAAACCTTACTTCAGCGGGGCCACTAGCACAGATACGCAGTATTTT.

This clonotype has more than one count but fewer than ten. The chain uses TRBV27 and TRBJ2-3, with D maybe TRBD1 (6 bases). There are 13 residues in the CDR3. V was cut by 6 bases and J by 6 bases, with 13 bases left in between. Germline assignment: CDR1 MNHEY and CDR2 SMNVEV (reference sequence). As DNA, the CDR3 is TGTGCCAGCAGGTCTACAGGGTACGATACGCAGTATTTT. It codes for CASRSTGYDTQYF.

This clonotype was seen at least ten times. This chain uses TRBV5-1 with TRBJ2-3; no definite D call. CDR1 SGHRS and CDR2 YFSETQ come from the germline V gene. V lost 4 bases to trimming and J lost 3 bases, with 12 bases between them. This CDR3 has 14 residues. CDR3 DNA sequence: TGCGCCAGCAGCGCCCGGATCTCGACAGATACGCAGTATTTT. Translated: CASSARISTDTQYF.

The J gene is TRBJ1-1, the V gene TRBV14; D is undetermined. Germline loops: CDR1 SGHDN, CDR2 FVKESK. The length of the CDR3 is 17 residues. Between the trimmed V and J ends, which lost 1 base and 0 bases, there was a span of 15 bases. The CDR3 bases are TGTGCCAGCAGCCAAGTCCCCTTCGCCCCTCTGAACACTGAAGCTTTCTTT. This gives the protein CASSQVPFAPLNTEAFF.

The rearrangement joins TRBV6-1 to TRBJ1-2, with D unclear. This CDR3 region has 12 residues. Germline CDR1 and CDR2: MNHNS and SASEGT. The ends were cut back, 1 base at V and 8 bases at J, with 8 bases in the middle. The DNA for the CDR3 is TGTGCCAGCAGTGAAGGGGTCTGGGGCTACACCTTC. The encoded protein is CASSEGVWGYTF.

This chain joins TRBV2 and TRBJ2-2, with D perhaps matching TRBD1 or TRBD2 (5 bases each). V lost 0 bases, J lost 4 bases, and 21 bases lay in between. The germline CDR1 and CDR2 sequences are SNHLY and FYNNEI. CDR3 length: 19 amino acids. CDR3 region: CASSEAASRGVQFTGELFF. The CDR3 nucleotides are TGTGCCAGCAGTGAAGCGGCCTCTCGGGGCGTCCAATTCACCGGGGAGCTGTTTTTT.

Here the CDR3 DNA reads TGTGCCAGCAGTCCAAGTCGGTGGGGGCAGAAAGCTAACTATGGCTACACCTTC. Protein sequence: CASSPSRWGQKANYGYTF. The chain links TRBV3-1 to TRBJ1-2, with D possibly being TRBD1 (6 bases). V lost 6 bases to trimming and J lost 0 bases, with 23 bases between them. CDR3 length equals 18 residues. CDR1 and CDR2 (germline): LGHDT, YNNKEL (reference sequence). The complete variable domain, with remaining parts taken from reference TRBV3-1 and TRBJ1-2, reads DTAVSQTPKYLVTQMGNDKSIKCEQNLGHDTMYWYKQDSKKFLKIMFSYNNKELIINETVPNRFSPKSPDKAHLNLHINSLELGDSAVYFCASSPSRWGQKANYGYTFGSGTRLTVV.

The chain has TRBV30 and TRBJ2-1; TRBD1 matches at 10 bases. The V segment lost 7 bases and the J segment 8 bases; nucleotides outside the gene matches: 11. The CDR3 covers 14 residues. Germline V gene sequence: CDR1 GTSNPN, CDR2 SVGIG (reference sequence). CDR3 residues: CAFSSGTGVDEQFF. The CDR3 DNA is TGTGCCTTCTCTTCCGGGACAGGGGTTGATGAGCAGTTCTTC.

This clonotype was found a few times. The rearrangement links TRBV6-2 or TRBV6-3 to TRBJ1-2; the D gene is possibly TRBD1 (6 bases). Germline V gene data show CDR1 as MNHEY and CDR2 as SVGEGT. The V end lost 10 bases, the J end lost 4 bases, and 13 bases lay between the germline ends. The CDR3 extends over 12 amino acids. In DNA form, the CDR3 reads TGTGCCACCTCACAGGGTGGCTATGGCTACACCTTC. It is translated as CATSQGGYGYTF.

The DNA for the CDR3 is TGCGCCAGCAGCTTGGGGCGGGGACAACAAGAGACCCAGTACTTC. This codes for CASSLGRGQQETQYF. The V and J genes are TRBV5-1 and TRBJ2-5; D is possibly TRBD1 or TRBD2 (6 bases each). The length of the CDR3 is 15 residues. Trimming removed 0 bases at V and 2 bases at J, with 11 bases between. The germline V gene has CDR1 SGHRS and CDR2 YFSETQ.

This clonotype occurred a few times. CDR3 in DNA: TGCGCCAGCAGCCACGATACAGGGGGCTACTACAATGAGCAGTTCTTC. Protein product: CASSHDTGGYYNEQFF. The V call is TRBV4-1, the J call TRBJ2-1, with 9 nucleotides matching TRBD1. V lost 3 bases to trimming and J lost 3 bases; unmatched junction nucleotides: 6. CDR1 and CDR2 from the germline V gene are MGHRA and YSYEKL. The length of the CDR3 is 16 residues.

A few counts support this clonotype. The chain combines TRBV24-1 with TRBJ2-2; 8 bases agree with TRBD2. After removal of 4 bases from V and 3 bases from J, the junction contained 6 bases not matched to a gene. CDR3 length equals 16 residues. Germline CDR1 and CDR2: KGHDR and SFDVKD. CDR3 region: CATSEPTSGYTGELFF. The CDR3 DNA is TGTGCCACCAGTGAGCCTACTAGCGGATACACCGGGGAGCTGTTTTTT.

V and J are TRBV7-2 and TRBJ2-7; possibly TRBD1 for D (7 bases). The CDR3 is 14 amino acids. The V gene lost 4 bases and the J gene lost 2 bases, with 12 bases spanning the gap. CDR1 is SGHTA, CDR2 FQGNSA, per germline. CDR3 coding DNA: TGTGCCAGCAGCTGGGGGGACAGTACCTACGAGCAGTACTTC. It encodes CASSWGDSTYEQYF.

This clonotype turned up a few times. The chain recombines TRBV4-3 with TRBJ1-1; TRBD1 agrees at 7 bases. The CDR3 totals 15 residues. The V and J ends lost 1 base and 5 bases, in that order; junction bases with no gene match: 7. Germline V gene sequence: CDR1 LGHNA, CDR2 YSLEER. CDR3 in DNA: TGCGCCAGCAGCCAAGGTACAGGGGTAGTGACTGAAGCTTTCTTT. Amino acids: CASSQGTGVVTEAFF.

In its sample, this clonotype was seen a few times. V gene TRBV4-1 combines with J gene TRBJ2-1, with 13 positions matching TRBD2. Germline CDR1 and CDR2: MGHRA and YSYEKL. CDR3 length equals 15 residues. The J segment lost 6 bases and the V segment lost 2 bases, leaving 1 base of the junction unmatched. CDR3 DNA sequence: TGCGCCAGCAGCCAATGGACTAGCGGGAGCAATGAGCAGTTCTTC. Encoded protein: CASSQWTSGSNEQFF.

There are a few counts of this clonotype. This CDR3 is CASSVRDRVNSPLHF. The CDR3 DNA reads TGTGCCAGCAGTGTCCGGGACAGGGTAAATTCACCCCTCCACTTT. The genes are TRBV12-3 or TRBV12-4 and TRBJ1-6; 9 nucleotides align to TRBD1. CDR3 length: 15 residues. The junction had 6 bases not matched to a gene; V was cut back by 5 bases and J by 7 bases.

This clonotype was detected a few times. The V gene is TRBV7-3, the J gene TRBJ2-2, with D hard to call. The CDR3 has 13 amino acids. The germline V and J ends were trimmed by 6 bases and 6 bases, with 11 bases remaining between them. Germline CDR1 and CDR2: SGHTA and FQGTGA. The CDR3 reads CASSRFAPGELFF. CDR3 nucleotides: TGTGCCAGCAGTCGATTCGCACCCGGGGAGCTGTTTTTT.

The rearrangement uses TRBV29-1 and TRBJ2-2, with a weak D call TRBD2 (6 bases). V was trimmed by 7 bases and J by 4 bases, leaving 16 bases between them. Per germline, CDR1 SQVTM and CDR2 ANQGSEA. The CDR3 has 14 residues. DNA for the CDR3: TGCAGCGCAGGGACTCAATCCGGCACCGGGGAGCTGTTTTTT. Its translation: CSAGTQSGTGELFF.

This clonotype was counted a few times. For the CDR3, the DNA is TGCAGCCCTGCGGTGAACACCGGGGAGCTGTTTTTT. It is translated as CSPAVNTGELFF. The chain has TRBV20-1 and TRBJ2-2; D is undetermined. The CDR3 spans 12 residues. Germline V gene sequence: CDR1 DFQATT, CDR2 SNEGSKA (reference sequence).

The J gene is TRBJ2-1, the V gene TRBV11-1; TRBD2 aligns across 11 bases. V lost 5 bases, J lost 5 bases, and 11 bases stayed unmatched. The CDR3 contains 17 residues. The germline CDR1 and CDR2 sequences are SGHAT and FQDESV (reference sequence). CDR3 in DNA: TGTGCCAGCAGCCTAATGCCCGGACTAGCGGGTGACAATGAGCAGTTCTTC. It specifies CASSLMPGLAGDNEQFF.

This clonotype has just a few counts. The chain joins TRBV4-2 to TRBJ1-6; TRBD1 matches at 9 bases. V lost 0 bases to trimming and J lost 6 bases; unmatched junction nucleotides: 3. Germline V gives CDR1 LGHNA, CDR2 YNFKEQ. The CDR3 runs 16 residues. The CDR3: CASSQDHRGLNSPLHF. The CDR3 nucleotides read TGTGCCAGCAGCCAAGATCACAGGGGGCTTAATTCACCCCTCCACTTT.

This clonotype was found a few times. The chain joins TRBV5-1 to TRBJ2-7, with a possible D match to TRBD2 (5 bases). Looked up from germline, CDR1 is SGHRS and CDR2 is YFSETQ. This CDR3 has 13 amino acids. Trimming shortened V by 0 bases and J by 6 bases, and 10 bases separated the two germline ends. The CDR3 DNA follows: TGCGCCAGCAGCTTGGCCAGTGAGGGCGAGCAGTACTTC. This sequence encodes CASSLASEGEQYF.

The V and J genes are TRBV6-1 and TRBJ1-2; TRBD1 matches 7 bases. The V gene's germline CDR1 is MNHNS and CDR2 SASEGT. The CDR3 loop spans 14 amino acids. V lost 5 bases and J lost 8; bases outside the gene matches: 11. CDR3 nucleotides: TGTGCCAGCAGTCGGTGGGGGTCCAGGGGGGGCTACACCTTC. This translates into CASSRWGSRGGYTF.

This clonotype was recorded a few times. V usage is TRBV19 and J usage is TRBJ2-5; TRBD2 is a possible D gene (6 bases). The germline V gene encodes CDR1 LNHDA and CDR2 SQIVND (reference sequence). This CDR3 comprises 13 residues. The V gene lost 5 bases and the J gene lost 2 bases, with 9 bases spanning the gap. The CDR3 here is CASSHGTQETQYF. The CDR3 DNA sequence: TGTGCCAGTAGTCACGGGACTCAAGAGACCCAGTACTTC.

This chain links TRBV20-1 with TRBJ1-1; D possibly corresponds to TRBD1 (6 bases). CDR1 is DFQATT, CDR2 SNEGSKA, per germline (reference sequence). The CDR3 loop spans 13 amino acids. Trimming took off 4 bases at V and 4 bases at J, with 13 bases between the two ends. CDR3 nucleotides: TGCAGTGCTATATTAGGGGGTGGCACTGAAGCTTTCTTT. Its protein is CSAILGGGTEAFF.